This passage covers 3 T cell receptor beta chains from one sample sequenced in a study of OX40 agonist ivuxolimab in advanced cancers. Some clones are missing from TCRdb's copy, which holds only in-frame ones; the method was immunoSEQ multiplex PCR. The sample has tens of thousands of clones, roughly 82% seen once. The source material was CD4+ or CD8+ T cells sorted from blood, sampled in a trial of the OX40 agonist ivuxolimab. The receptors originated from an adult with an advanced solid tumor such as melanoma, head and neck, liver or kidney cancer.

This sequence joins TRBV11-3 and TRBJ2-3; D is ambiguous. The CDR3 has 11 residues. Germline CDR1 is SGHNT and CDR2 is YENEEA. Trimming removed 5 bases at V and 4 bases at J, with 4 bases between. The CDR3 loop is CASSRADTQYF. The CDR3 DNA reads TGTGCCAGCAGCCGGGCAGATACGCAGTATTTT. Combining the CDR3 with reference TRBV11-3 and TRBJ2-3 gives the whole variable domain EAGVVQSPRYKIIEKKQPVAFWCNPISGHNTLYWYLQNLGQGPELLIRYENEEAVDDSQLPKDRFSAERLKGVDSTLKIQPAELGDSAVYLCASSRADTQYFGPGTRLTVL.

This chain connects TRBV29-1 to TRBJ1-2, with 7 bases that match TRBD1. Germline trimming cut 1 base from V and 6 bases from J; bases unmatched to any gene: 5. The germline V gene has CDR1 SQVTM and CDR2 ANQGSEA. This CDR3 comprises 13 residues. For the CDR3, the DNA is TGCAGCGTTGAAGGGGGAGGGGGCAATGGCTACACCTTC. Translation gives CSVEGGGGNGYTF. The entire variable domain, with the rest obtained from reference TRBV29-1 and TRBJ1-2, is as follows: SAVISQKPSRDICQRGTSLTIQCQVDSQVTMMFWYRQQPGQSLTLIATANQGSEATYESGFVIDKFPISRPNLTFSTLTVSNMSPEDSSIYLCSVEGGGGNGYTFGSGTRLTVV.

J is TRBJ2-7 and V is TRBV29-1, with 7 bases identical to TRBD1. There are 11 residues in the CDR3. Per germline, CDR1 SQVTM and CDR2 ANQGSEA. The junction had 3 bases not matched to a gene; V was cut back by 7 bases and J by 3 bases. The CDR3 DNA reads as TGCAGCGCCGGGGACAGCTACGAGCAGTACTTC. Its translation: CSAGDSYEQYF.